This TCR beta chain emerged from a study of blood T cells in healthy people across ages. With regard to this clonotype: The antigen is not known.

Alongside a J-beta primer mix, a sample-barcoded 5' primer served in a second PCR lasting 7 to 11 cycles. Each cDNA molecule received a tag from a template-switch adaptor that had 12 random nucleotides. TCRdb itself ran the 5' RACE reads through MiXCR, one entry per CDR3 protein. The table lists about 1.5 million distinct CDR3 sequences, under 55% of them singletons. Study findings and constraints: A roughly linear age-dependent decrease characterized TCR beta diversity per million T cells.

Around 9.4 milliliters was the volume of peripheral blood drawn from each donor. Germline V gene sequence: CDR1 MGHRA, CDR2 YSYEKL. This CDR3 contains 16 residues. Trimming left V 1 base short and J 6 bases short, with 16 bases between. V and J are TRBV4-1 and TRBJ1-3, with D unclear. The clonotype was recovered from a woman in her late teens or twenties in good health. Sequences were obtained from blood. The chain's CDR3 is CASSQGQTTLVNTIYF. CDR3 DNA: TGCGCCAGCAGCCAAGGTCAGACAACGCTTGTAAACACCATATATTTT.